This TCR beta chain was profiled in a study of blood T cell repertoires in COVID-19. This clone was observed a single time. Some clones are missing from TCRdb's copy, which holds only in-frame ones; the method was immunoSEQ multiplex PCR. Among 100,000 or so clones listed, 72% were seen once. Trimming took 5 bases from V and 4 from J; bases not matched to a gene: 7. Germline V CDR1 and CDR2: SGHAT, FQNNGV. This CDR3 spans 14 amino acids. The clonotype comes from a woman older than 75 with acute or convalescent COVID-19. Sequencing was performed on peripheral blood. The chain joins TRBV11-2 to TRBJ2-5; 7 nucleotides line up with TRBD1. The CDR3 loop is CASSQQGPLETQYF. CDR3 bases: TGTGCCAGCAGCCAACAGGGGCCTTTAGAGACCCAGTACTTC. Filled out from reference TRBV11-2 and TRBJ2-5, the complete variable domain reads EAGVAQSPRYKIIEKRQSVAFWCNPISGHATLYWYQQILGQGPKLLIQFQNNGVVDDSQLPKDRFSAERLKGVDSTLKIQPAKLEDSAVYLCASSQQGPLETQYFGPGTRLLVL.